This T cell receptor (beta chain) derives from a study of a mutant IDH1 vaccine in newly diagnosed glioma. In the study overall: It was radiotherapy, temozolomide, or both that patients received previously, with most receiving both.

Specified time point: week 47, end of study. Each dose of the vaccine consisted of 300 ug of mutant IDH1 20-mer peptide, with topical imiquimod. Germline loops: CDR1 LGHNA, CDR2 YNFKEQ. This CDR3 has 11 amino acids. Between the trimmed V and J ends, which lost 6 bases and 5 bases, there was a span of 8 bases. Profiled with immunoSEQ multiplex PCR; TCRdb holds only in-frame clones, not every one. This table has about 55,000 clones, over 75% appearing once. Study-level results: Pseudoprogression seemed unlinked to shifts in top peripheral T cell clonotypes.

As for this clone: Its target is not known.

The chain is built from TRBV4-2 and TRBJ2-7, with D possibly called TRBD1 or TRBD2 (5 bases each). Material: PBMCs, obtained from a glioma patient whose treatment included an IDH1 peptide vaccine. The sequence derives from a middle-aged woman with glioma. Some clones in this sample may be carry-over from other donors' samples. Written as DNA, the CDR3 is TGTGCCAGCAGTCGAGGGGACGAGCAGTACTTC. As protein: CASSRGDEQYF.